This is a list of T cell receptor beta chains from one sample in a study of cytomegalovirus exposure and HLA in healthy donors. This table comes from immunoSEQ multiplex PCR, and its TCRdb copy is limited to in-frame clones, with some not included. The top ten clones hold more than 0.8% of a sample with 150,000 to 200,000 clones, about 80% of them seen once. The specimen was PBMCs. The receptors were sampled from a woman aged 40 to 50 in good health and CMV-seronegative. The CDR3 runs from the conserved cysteine through the conserved F or W. Fields, in order: D gene, clone size, J gene, V gene, CDR3 protein, CDR3 DNA. D genes are given only for firm matches. Size is stated for part of the rows, as once, few or many counts, or as a class when the clone is expanded.

-	-	TRBJ2-3	TRBV5-4	CASSLARREDTQYF	TGTGCCAGCAGCTTGGCCAGGAGGGAGGATACGCAGTATTTT
-	-	TRBJ2-2	TRBV7-6	CASSARVPGLEGNGELFF	TGTGCCAGCAGCGCCCGTGTTCCGGGGTTGGAGGGGAACGGGGAGCTGTTTTTT
-	-	TRBJ1-2	TRBV2	CASFRGIYGYTF	TGTGCCAGCTTTAGGGGGATCTATGGCTACACCTTC
TRBD2	-	TRBJ2-1	TRBV29-1	CSVSDSGASFYNEQFF	TGCAGCGTTTCGGATAGCGGGGCTTCCTTTTACAATGAGCAGTTCTTC
TRBD2	-	TRBJ2-1	TRBV19	CASSTSSGRGYNEQFF	TGTGCCAGTAGTACTTCTAGCGGGAGAGGCTACAATGAGCAGTTCTTC
-	-	TRBJ1-5	TRBV6-1	CASSETGGDQPQHF	TGTGCCAGCAGTGAAACGGGGGGCGATCAGCCCCAGCATTTT
-	-	TRBJ1-1	TRBV5-1	CASSLGWTAEAFF	TGCGCCAGCAGCTTGGGGTGGACAGCTGAAGCTTTCTTT
TRBD1	-	TRBJ1-1	TRBV5-1	CASSSMGQGDTEAFF	TGCGCCAGCAGCTCGATGGGCCAGGGGGACACTGAAGCTTTCTTT
TRBD1	-	TRBJ2-1	TRBV5-6	CASSLLGQVLFNEQFF	TGTGCCAGCAGCCTCCTGGGACAGGTCTTATTCAATGAGCAGTTCTTC
-	once	TRBJ1-5	TRBV9	CASSPNGSNQPQHF	TGTGCCAGCAGCCCCAATGGCAGCAATCAGCCCCAGCATTTT
TRBD1	-	TRBJ2-1	TRBV5-4	CASSLGQGDEQFF	TGTGCCAGCAGCTTGGGACAGGGTGATGAGCAGTTCTTC
TRBD1	once	TRBJ1-1	TRBV6-1	CASSGRGQMNTEAFF	TGTGCCAGCAGTGGACGGGGACAGATGAACACTGAAGCTTTCTTT
-	-	TRBJ1-1	TRBV7-6	CASSLGQQPTESAEAFF	TGTGCCAGCAGCTTAGGACAGCAACCCACCGAAAGCGCTGAAGCTTTCTTT
TRBD1	-	TRBJ1-1	TRBV19	CASSPGQGWTEAFF	TGTGCCAGTAGTCCAGGACAGGGTTGGACTGAAGCTTTCTTT
-	-	TRBJ1-1	TRBV5-1	CASSDQGSNTEAFF	TGCGCCAGCAGCGATCAGGGGTCTAACACTGAAGCTTTCTTT
-	-	TRBJ2-2	TRBV5-1	CASSLTSRAGSNTGELFF	TGCGCCAGCAGCTTGACTTCTAGAGCGGGTTCGAACACCGGGGAGCTGTTTTTT
TRBD1	-	TRBJ1-1	TRBV7-9	CASSHTGTGNEAFF	TGTGCCAGCAGCCATACCGGGACAGGGAATGAAGCTTTCTTT
-	-	TRBJ1-4	TRBV30	CAWSQQVGFEKLFF	TGTGCCTGGAGTCAACAGGTCGGATTCGAAAAACTGTTTTTT
TRBD2	-	TRBJ2-2	TRBV9	CASSPEGGEGTGELFF	TGTGCCAGCAGCCCAGAAGGAGGGGAGGGCACCGGGGAGCTGTTTTTT
-	-	TRBJ2-1	TRBV19	CASSGSSYNEQFF	TGTGCCAGTAGTGGGAGCTCCTACAATGAGCAGTTCTTC
TRBD2	few	TRBJ2-5	TRBV2	CASSEIAGAETQYF	TGTGCCAGCAGTGAAATCGCGGGAGCGGAGACCCAGTACTTC
-	-	TRBJ2-5	TRBV6-5	CASSYGGPAETQYF	TGTGCCAGCAGTTACGGCGGGCCCGCGGAGACCCAGTACTTC
TRBD2	-	TRBJ2-1	TRBV6-6	CASTLAGGYNEQFF	TGTGCCAGCACCCTAGCGGGAGGGTACAATGAGCAGTTCTTC
-	few	TRBJ2-3	TRBV29-1	CSVGRVPDTQYF	TGCAGCGTTGGCAGGGTACCAGATACGCAGTATTTT
TRBD1	-	TRBJ2-3	TRBV2	CASSEDAGGASDTQYF	TGTGCCAGCAGTGAAGATGCAGGGGGCGCCTCAGATACGCAGTATTTT
TRBD1	-	TRBJ1-1	TRBV5-1	CASSLRDRGGPNTEAFF	TGCGCCAGCAGCTTGCGGGACAGGGGGGGGCCGAACACTGAAGCTTTCTTT
-	-	TRBJ2-7	TRBV6-6	CASSSQGYEQYF	TGTGCCAGCAGTTCCCAGGGGTACGAGCAGTACTTC